This is a list of T cell receptor beta chains from one sample in a study of blood T cell repertoires in COVID-19. Repertoires were generated with immunoSEQ multiplex PCR, while TCRdb's copy carries only in-frame clones and drops some. The sample consists of approximately 100,000 clones, 85% of them appearing once. Material for sequencing was peripheral blood. Receptors were obtained from a man aged 80 or over with acute or convalescent COVID-19. The CDR3 runs from the conserved cysteine through the conserved F or W. The D gene is left open where the match is weak. The size of a clone is reported for some rows only, either as once, few or many, or as a class for expanded clones.

V	J	size	D	CDR3	DNA
TRBV28	TRBJ1-4	-	TRBD1	CASSATGGAHEKLFF	TGTGCCAGCAGCGCTACAGGGGGCGCCCATGAAAAACTGTTTTTT
TRBV7-3	TRBJ2-7	once	TRBD2	CASSLSGGRDEQYF	TGTGCCAGCAGCTTATCTGGGGGGAGGGACGAGCAGTACTTC
TRBV18	TRBJ1-1	-	-	CASSPEGRDTEAFF	TGTGCCAGCTCACCCGAGGGTCGGGACACTGAAGCTTTCTTT
TRBV18	TRBJ2-3	-	TRBD1	CASSLTGVTDTQYF	TGTGCCAGCTCATTGACAGGGGTCACAGATACGCAGTATTTT
TRBV28	TRBJ1-5	-	TRBD1	CASSSSGQGVNQPQHF	TGTGCCAGCAGTTCCTCGGGACAGGGGGTCAATCAGCCCCAGCATTTT
TRBV3-1/TRBV3-2	TRBJ1-1	few	-	CASSRGQTNTEAFF	TGTGCCAGCAGCCGGGGGCAGACGAACACTGAAGCTTTCTTT
TRBV18	TRBJ1-2	once	TRBD1	CASSPPGRQGPGYTF	TGTGCCAGCTCACCACCGGGGAGACAGGGCCCTGGCTACACCTTC
TRBV6-5	TRBJ1-2	-	-	CASSSPGVGYTF	TGTGCCAGCAGTTCACCGGGGGTAGGCTACACCTTC
TRBV6-5	TRBJ2-2	-	-	CASIFVQELFF	TGTGCCAGCATTTTTGTTCAGGAGCTGTTTTTT
TRBV7-3	TRBJ2-7	-	TRBD1	CASSLKAGGSEQYF	TGTGCCAGCAGCTTAAAGGCAGGGGGCTCCGAGCAGTACTTC
TRBV10-3	TRBJ1-6	-	TRBD1	CAIRPTGNSPLHF	TGTGCCATCAGACCGACAGGGAATTCACCCCTCCACTTT
TRBV27	TRBJ2-5	-	-	CASSPQVTQYF	TGTGCCAGCAGCCCACAAGTGACCCAGTACTTC
TRBV28	TRBJ1-2	-	TRBD1	CASSLKGQGDFYGYTF	TGTGCCAGCAGTTTAAAGGGACAGGGAGACTTCTATGGCTACACCTTC
TRBV7-9	TRBJ1-1	-	-	CASSLAVGGTEAFF	TGTGCCAGCAGCTTAGCGGTAGGGGGCACTGAAGCTTTCTTT
TRBV6-2/TRBV6-3	TRBJ2-3	-	-	CASSELDTQYF	TGTGCCAGCAGCGAGTTAGATACGCAGTATTTT
TRBV5-1	TRBJ2-5	once	TRBD1	CASSSSDRGGETQYF	TGCGCCAGCAGCTCATCGGACAGGGGGGGAGAGACCCAGTACTTC
TRBV29-1	TRBJ2-2	-	TRBD1	CSVYSGGAASGELFF	TGCAGCGTTTATTCAGGGGGCGCAGCTTCCGGGGAGCTGTTTTTT
TRBV19	TRBJ1-5	-	-	CASAGGGVQPQHF	TGTGCCAGTGCTGGGGGGGGCGTTCAGCCCCAGCATTTT